This T cell receptor (beta chain) was recovered during a study of response to subunit inactivated influenza vaccine. The CDR3 length is 12 residues. CDR1 is SGHKS, CDR2 YYEKEE, per germline (reference sequence). V was clipped by 0 bases and J by 5 bases, with 2 bases between them. Notes on the study in general: Each seasonal influenza vaccination, the authors suggested, recruits few new T cells.

TCRdb recomputed calls from the RT-PCR reads with MiXCR, one row per CDR3 protein. The sample contains approximately 160,000 distinct CDR3 sequences, about 10% of which appear only once. In the case of this clonotype: Its antigen is unknown.

The gene calls are TRBV5-5 and TRBJ1-4; no clear D. The sequence was obtained from a man between 50 and 69 years old who received an inactivated influenza vaccine. The input for sequencing was CD8+ T cells sorted from PBMCs, taken 23 months after vaccination. CDR3 in amino acids: CASSLGNEKLFF. The CDR3 nucleotides are TGTGCCAGCAGCTTGGGGAATGAAAAACTGTTTTTT.